This T cell receptor beta chain was sequenced during a study of T cells in Graves' hyperthyroidism and ophthalmopathy. Study-wide results and limits: A model using 13 V-J features told ophthalmopathy apart from stable hyperthyroidism.

TCR beta CDR3 sequences were amplified from RNA transcripts. HTBI primers were employed in a first-round RT-PCR of the TCR CDR3. TCRdb called the multiplex PCR reads again in MiXCR, with one record for every CDR3 protein. The sample holds about 420,000 distinct CDR3 sequences, approximately 13% seen once. Patients were excluded because of uncontrolled infection, other autoimmune disease, pregnancy or lactation. Clinical symptoms, serum thyroxine and TRAb, thyroid ultrasound and orbital computed tomography together formed the diagnostic basis. This clonotype was counted ten times or more. As yet, its antigen is unknown. The V and J ends lost 3 bases and 1 base, in that order; junction bases with no gene match: 6. CDR3 length: 16 residues.

The chain is built from TRBV12-3 or TRBV12-4 and TRBJ1-5, with 7 bases that match TRBD1. The sequencing input was blood. The receptor was isolated from a woman in her late teens or twenties with Graves' hyperthyroidism. This chain's CDR3 is CASSLEGQLSNQPQHF. For the CDR3, the DNA is TGTGCCAGCAGTTTGGAGGGACAGCTGAGCAATCAGCCCCAGCATTTT.